A single T cell receptor (beta chain) is shown here with its context. Per germline, CDR1 SGHTA and CDR2 FQGNSA. The CDR3 loop spans 16 amino acids. Trimming took 1 base from V and 4 from J, leaving 14 bases between them. Seattle patients were enrolled while actively infected and followed longitudinally. This sample was included in a study of blood T cell repertoires in COVID-19. The wider study: Sites across the United States, Italy and Spain contributed samples from acute and convalescent COVID-19. Sources were T cells, B-cell-depleted T cells, or PBMCs; the material itself was cDNA or gDNA.

Authors' data handling: Using reference gene primer amplification, nucleated cell counts were estimated. The method was immunoSEQ multiplex PCR; TCRdb's version includes in-frame clones alone and lacks a portion of them. V, J and clone size are those of that table, while D and trimming were read from the DNA. The table has 150,000 to 200,000 clones, approximately 80% seen once; the top ten hold roughly 15%. The J gene is TRBJ1-5, the V gene TRBV7-2; TRBD1 might be the D (5 bases). Sequenced: peripheral blood. The source is a woman in her 70s with COVID-19, enrolled during active disease. CDR3 sequence: CASSLEGWGVNQPQHF. The DNA for the CDR3 is TGTGCCAGCAGCTTAGAAGGGTGGGGGGTTAATCAGCCCCAGCATTTT.